This T cell receptor beta chain derives from a study of T cell changes during pregnancy in multiple sclerosis. Clones were read by immunoSEQ multiplex PCR, and TCRdb kept only the in-frame ones, dropping some. The data show approximately 41,000 clones, around nine tenths seen once. Only one count was recorded for this clone. Germline CDR1 and CDR2: SGHRS and YFSETQ. V lost 5 bases to trimming and J lost 2 bases; unmatched junction nucleotides: 11. There are 16 residues in the CDR3. Sequencing used CD4+ T cells from peripheral blood mononuclear cells, obtained in the first trimester of pregnancy. The chain is built from TRBV5-1 and TRBJ2-5; the match to TRBD2 covers 8 bases. The sequence was obtained from a female donor with multiple sclerosis, enrolled in a pregnancy study. This CDR3 is CASRGNPGLGQETQYF. In nucleotides, the CDR3 is TGCGCCAGCAGGGGCAATCCGGGACTAGGTCAAGAGACCCAGTACTTC.